Presented here are 21 T cell receptor beta chains from one specimen sequenced in a study of shared clonotypes between healthy human individuals. The table came from immunoSEQ multiplex PCR; TCRdb's copy has only in-frame clones and leaves some out. The top ten clones hold 0.89% of a sample with around 990,000 clones, approximately 75% of them seen once. Sequenced input: memory CD4+ T cells from PBMCs. Subset given: CD45RA-negative fraction. These receptors all stem from a man aged 18 to 29 in good health. Some clones in this sample may be carry-over from other donors' samples.

The rearrangement links TRBV7-9 to TRBJ2-1; TRBD2 agrees at 7 bases. The V segment lost 2 bases and the J segment 7 bases; nucleotides outside the gene matches: 11. Germline-derived CDR1 and CDR2 are SEHNR and FQNEAQ (reference sequence). This CDR3 contains 16 residues. DNA for the CDR3: TGTGCCAGCAGCTTATTCGAGGCGGGAGCCGGGAATGAGCAGTTCTTC. This encodes CASSLFEAGAGNEQFF.

The rearrangement uses TRBV5-1 and TRBJ2-3; D is unresolved. Germline V CDR1 and CDR2: SGHRS, YFSETQ. This CDR3 contains 15 residues. Trimming left V 2 bases short and J 4 bases short, with 14 bases between. The CDR3 spells CASSLPPGSPDTQYF. The CDR3 DNA sequence: TGCGCCAGCAGCTTACCGCCGGGTTCACCAGATACGCAGTATTTT.

The V and J genes are TRBV28 and TRBJ1-5, with D perhaps matching TRBD1 (5 bases). Germline CDR1 MDHEN, CDR2 SYDVKM. Trimming left V 4 bases short and J 2 bases short, with 15 bases between. The CDR3 has 16 amino acids. In nucleotides, the CDR3 is TGTGCCAGCAGTTCCCGCCGACGGGGGGGCAATCAGCCCCAGCATTTT. Its protein product is CASSSRRRGGNQPQHF.

This clone was found many times. The chain has TRBV5-6 and TRBJ1-2, with 9 bases lining up with TRBD1. The germline V gene has CDR1 SGHDT and CDR2 YYEEEE. The CDR3 contains 15 residues. The J segment lost 8 bases and the V segment lost 2 bases, leaving 10 bases of the junction unmatched. This CDR3 reads CASSLSRDRVRGYTF. For the CDR3, the DNA is TGTGCCAGCAGCTTAAGCCGGGACAGGGTGCGGGGCTACACCTTC.

The rearrangement links TRBV11-3 to TRBJ2-5; tentatively, D is TRBD1 or TRBD2 (5 bases each). V was trimmed by 3 bases and J by 5 bases, leaving 13 bases between them. Germline-derived CDR1 and CDR2 are SGHNT and YENEEA. The CDR3 is 14 residues long. The CDR3 loop is CASSLTGPGETQYF. The CDR3 coding sequence is TGTGCCAGCAGCTTGACGGGGCCGGGGGAGACCCAGTACTTC.

This clone was detected once. The V gene is TRBV29-1, the J gene TRBJ2-7; the D gene could be TRBD1 or TRBD2 (6 bases each). From germline, CDR1 is SQVTM and CDR2 ANQGSEA. This CDR3 spans 15 amino acids. V lost 7 bases and J lost 3, with 22 bases in between. DNA for the CDR3: TGCAGCGCCGGAGGGATTGGCAGGGGCTACTACGAGCAGTACTTC. Translation: CSAGGIGRGYYEQYF.

The chain couples TRBV28 to TRBJ1-5; D perhaps matches TRBD1 (5 bases). The ends were cut back, 9 bases at V and 9 bases at J, with 15 bases in the middle. Per the germline V gene, CDR1 is MDHEN and CDR2 is SYDVKM. The CDR3 spans 12 residues. In DNA form, the CDR3 reads TGTGCCAGTTCAACTGGGGGGGTGCCCCAGCATTTT. Protein product: CASSTGGVPQHF.

This clone was found once. The chain combines TRBV7-2 with TRBJ1-2; D is ambiguous. V lost 5 bases and J lost 4, with 17 bases in between. This CDR3 has 15 amino acids. CDR1 is SGHTA, CDR2 FQGNSA, per germline. CDR3 nucleotides: TGTGCCAGCAGCCCCACAGCCCCTCCGACCTATGGCTACACCTTC. It specifies CASSPTAPPTYGYTF.

Comments on this clone: An end of the junction differs from the germline gene, which may be a read error. V and J are TRBV5-4 and TRBJ1-4; 8 positions agree with TRBD1. This CDR3 spans 15 amino acids. From germline, CDR1 is SGHNT and CDR2 YYREEE (reference sequence). The DNA of the CDR3 is TGCGCCAGCAGCCGCAAACAGGGGGATAGCGAAAAACTGTTTTTT. It yields the protein CASSRKQGDSEKLFF.

This chain connects TRBV12-1 to TRBJ2-6; the DNA was not compared with TRBD1, the D call given in the table. TRBV12-1 is reported as a pseudogene. The CDR3 is 17 amino acids. CDR3 sequence reads: CASSSVLGQSRANVLTF. The CDR3 DNA reads as TGTGCCAGCAGCTCGGTATTAGGACAAAGTCGGGCCAACGTCCTGACTTTC.

V and J are TRBV5-4 and TRBJ2-7; 7 bases are shared with TRBD2. V lost 4 bases and J lost 6; bases outside the gene matches: 10. CDR3 length: 14 residues. Germline V gives CDR1 SGHNT, CDR2 YYREEE (reference sequence). The CDR3 region is CASSPTGGSPEQYF. CDR3 sequence (DNA): TGTGCCAGCAGCCCCACGGGCGGGAGCCCCGAGCAGTACTTC.

This clone came up a few times. The rearrangement uses TRBV7-2 and TRBJ1-3; D ambiguous. The CDR3 consists of 17 residues. Germline values: CDR1 SGHTA, CDR2 FQGNSA. V was clipped by 0 bases and J by 0 bases, with 12 bases between them. The CDR3 coding sequence is TGTGCCAGCAGCTTAGCCGGGAACCGGGTCTCTGGAAACACCATATATTTT. It encodes CASSLAGNRVSGNTIYF.

This clone was observed a single time. The rearrangement uses TRBV28 and TRBJ1-1; maybe TRBD1 (5 bases). The CDR3 loop spans 15 amino acids. The ends were cut back, 5 bases at V and 1 base at J, with 14 bases in the middle. Looked up from germline, CDR1 is MDHEN and CDR2 is SYDVKM. The CDR3 nucleotides are TGTGCCAGCAGTGCCAGGGACGGAAGGAACACTGAAGCTTTCTTT. Translating gives CASSARDGRNTEAFF.

This clone was seen more than once but under ten times. The V gene is TRBV13, the J gene TRBJ2-5; the D is unclear. V lost 1 base to trimming and J lost 2 bases, with 8 bases between them. This CDR3 is built from 14 residues. Germline CDR1 and CDR2: PRHDT and FYEKMQ (reference sequence). Here the CDR3 DNA reads TGTGCCAGCAGCTTAGAAGGCCTACAAGAGACCCAGTACTTC. Translating gives CASSLEGLQETQYF.

This rearrangement joins TRBV7-3 to TRBJ2-2; D is unclear. The ends were cut back, 6 bases at V and 4 bases at J, with 9 bases in the middle. Germline-derived CDR1 and CDR2 are SGHTA and FQGTGA. This CDR3 has 13 residues. The CDR3 nucleotides read TGTGCCAGCAGTCCCACAATCACCGGGGAGCTGTTTTTT. Translation: CASSPTITGELFF.

The genes are TRBV6-5 and TRBJ1-5; TRBD1 agrees at 7 bases. V was pared by 5 bases and J by 9 bases, with 7 bases of the junction left unmatched. The CDR3 consists of 13 residues. CDR1 MNHEY and CDR2 SVGAGI come from the germline V gene. CDR3: CASSINRGGPQHF. CDR3 nucleotide sequence: TGTGCCAGCAGTATAAACAGGGGTGGGCCCCAGCATTTT.

This rearrangement joins TRBV18 to TRBJ2-7; unclear D gene. The CDR3 extends over 13 amino acids. V lost 4 bases, J lost 4 bases, and 11 bases lay in between. Germline CDR1 is KGHSH and CDR2 is LQKENI. Here the CDR3 reads CASSHGPHYEQYF. CDR3 bases: TGTGCCAGCTCACACGGGCCTCATTACGAGCAGTACTTC.

There are a few counts of this clone. The chain couples TRBV29-1 to TRBJ2-3; TRBD1 is a possible D gene (5 bases). CDR1 SQVTM and CDR2 ANQGSEA come from the germline V gene. The V end was cut by 7 bases, the J end by 8 bases, with 19 bases between. CDR3 size: 13 residues. The CDR3 DNA reads as TGCAGCGCCACCCTGTCTGGGCAGGGTACGCAGTATTTT. As protein: CSATLSGQGTQYF.

V and J are TRBV5-1 and TRBJ2-7; perhaps D is TRBD1 or TRBD2 (6 bases each). Germline-derived CDR1 and CDR2 are SGHRS and YFSETQ. V lost 2 bases, J lost 12 bases, and 12 bases lay in between. The CDR3 runs to 11 residues. The CDR3 is CASSLGGPWYF. Here the CDR3 DNA reads TGCGCCAGCAGCTTAGGGGGGCCCTGGTACTTC.

The J gene is TRBJ1-4, the V gene TRBV4-1; TRBD1 aligns across 9 bases. The CDR3 extends over 19 amino acids. Trimming at V came to 4 bases and at J to 0 bases, leaving 12 bases not matched to a gene. Germline lookup yields CDR1 MGHRA and CDR2 YSYEKL. In DNA, the CDR3 is TGCGCCAGCAGCCGACCGGACAGGGGTCCCATGACAACTAATGAAAAACTGTTTTTT. This codes for CASSRPDRGPMTTNEKLFF.

In this sample, this clone turned up once. The chain has TRBV9 and TRBJ2-1, with 9 bases identical to TRBD2. V shed 4 bases and J 7 bases; nucleotides not matched to a gene: 6. CDR1 and CDR2 from the germline V gene are SGDLS and YYNGEE. The CDR3 consists of 14 residues. The CDR3 spells CASSPSGVRNEQFF. CDR3 DNA: TGTGCCAGCAGCCCTAGCGGGGTCCGGAATGAGCAGTTCTTC.